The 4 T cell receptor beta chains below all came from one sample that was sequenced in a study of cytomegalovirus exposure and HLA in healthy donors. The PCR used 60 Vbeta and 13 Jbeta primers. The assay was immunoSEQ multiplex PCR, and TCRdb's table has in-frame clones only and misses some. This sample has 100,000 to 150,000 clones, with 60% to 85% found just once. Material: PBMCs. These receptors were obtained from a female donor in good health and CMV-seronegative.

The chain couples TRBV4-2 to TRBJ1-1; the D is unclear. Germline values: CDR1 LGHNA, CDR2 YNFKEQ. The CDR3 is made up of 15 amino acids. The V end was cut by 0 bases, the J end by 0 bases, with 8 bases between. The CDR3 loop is CASSQDGRVNTEAFF. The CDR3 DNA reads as TGTGCCAGCAGCCAAGACGGGAGGGTGAACACTGAAGCTTTCTTT.

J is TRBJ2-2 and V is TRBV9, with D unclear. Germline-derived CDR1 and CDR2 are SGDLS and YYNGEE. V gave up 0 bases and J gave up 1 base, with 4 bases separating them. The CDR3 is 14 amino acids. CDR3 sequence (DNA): TGTGCCAGCAGCGTAGGCGGGAACACCGGGGAGCTGTTTTTT. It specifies CASSVGGNTGELFF.

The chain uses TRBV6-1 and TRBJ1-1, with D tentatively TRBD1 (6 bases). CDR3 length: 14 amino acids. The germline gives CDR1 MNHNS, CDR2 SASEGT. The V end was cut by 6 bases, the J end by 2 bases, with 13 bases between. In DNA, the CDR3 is TGTGCCAGCAGGAGGGGGGGGTCTAACACTGAAGCTTTCTTT. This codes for CASRRGGSNTEAFF.

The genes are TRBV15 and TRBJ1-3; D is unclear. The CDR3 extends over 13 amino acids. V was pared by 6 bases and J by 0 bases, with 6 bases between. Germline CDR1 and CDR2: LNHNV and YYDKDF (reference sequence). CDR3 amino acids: CATRRYSGNTIYF. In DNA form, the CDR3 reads TGTGCCACCAGGCGATACTCTGGAAACACCATATATTTT.